This entry lists 25 T cell receptor beta chains sequenced from one sample in a study of shared clonotypes between healthy human individuals. Produced via immunoSEQ multiplex PCR; TCRdb's table is partial and in-frame only. The sample gives just under 95,000 clones, almost 70% of which show up once; approximately 50% is in the top ten. The material sequenced was memory CD8+ T cells sorted from blood. The subset is: CD45RO+ cells pooled with CCR7-negative TemRA cells. These receptors originate from a man aged 25-45 years in good health.

The rearrangement links TRBV21-1 to TRBJ1-4; TRBD1 is the table's D call and was not checked against the DNA. TRBV21-1 constitutes a pseudogene. CDR3 size: 16 residues. CDR3 DNA sequence: TGTGCCAGCAGCAAATTCCACAGAAGAATCTATGAAAAACTGTTTTTT. Its protein product is CASSKFHRRIYEKLFF.

The chain joins TRBV5-4 to TRBJ2-2; 7 positions match TRBD1. The CDR3 covers 15 residues. V lost 4 bases, J lost 3 bases, and 6 bases stayed unmatched. The V gene's germline CDR1 is SGHNT and CDR2 YYREEE (reference sequence). CDR3 bases: TGTGCCAGCAGCCCCACAGGGGATCACACCGGGGAGCTGTTTTTT. Translation: CASSPTGDHTGELFF.

This clone was observed once. The genes are TRBV7-2 and TRBJ2-5, with D maybe TRBD1 (7 bases). The CDR3 is 12 amino acids. Germline V gives CDR1 SGHTA, CDR2 FQGNSA. V was cut by 5 bases and J by 5 bases, with 9 bases left in between. The CDR3 reads CASSQGGETQYF. In nucleotides, the CDR3 is TGTGCCAGCAGCCAGGGGGGCGAGACCCAGTACTTC.

The chain uses TRBV5-3 and TRBJ2-7; D is perhaps TRBD1 (7 bases). TRBV5-3 is filed as an ORF, its function uncertain. The CDR3 covers 16 residues. The V end was cut by 1 base, the J end by 4 bases, with 18 bases between. CDR3 residues: CARSLQGGLTNYEQYF. In DNA, the CDR3 is TGTGCCAGAAGCTTGCAGGGGGGCCTGACAAATTACGAGCAGTACTTC.

With regard to this clone: The identical CDR3 is also encoded by other nucleotide sequences in the sample. This sequence joins TRBV9 and TRBJ1-1; D remains unclear. The CDR3 contains 15 residues. The ends were cut back, 0 bases at V and 1 base at J, with 10 bases in the middle. The germline V gene encodes CDR1 SGDLS and CDR2 YYNGEE. The DNA of the CDR3 is TGTGCCAGCAGCGTAGGCTCTCTCGGGAACACTGAAGCTTTCTTT. This gives the protein CASSVGSLGNTEAFF.

The CDR3 sequence: CASSLLGSDTQYF. Here the CDR3 DNA reads TGTGCCAGCAGCTTACTAGGCTCAGATACGCAGTATTTT. The V call is TRBV7-8, the J call TRBJ2-3; no reliable D call. Trimming took 2 bases from V and 4 from J, leaving 7 bases between them. Germline V gene sequence: CDR1 SGHVS, CDR2 FQNEAQ. This CDR3 spans 13 amino acids.

This clone was found a few times. The chain employs TRBV13 and TRBJ2-5; D uncertain. Germline V CDR1 and CDR2: PRHDT, FYEKMQ (reference sequence). The CDR3 runs to 14 residues. The V and J ends lost 1 base and 2 bases respectively, with 8 bases between them. The DNA for the CDR3 is TGTGCCAGCAGCTTAGTTTCCCAGCAAGAGACCCAGTACTTC. Its translation: CASSLVSQQETQYF.

This clone was counted between two and nine times. This sequence joins TRBV25-1 and TRBJ2-1; tentative D call: TRBD2 (5 bases). The CDR3 is made up of 13 amino acids. V was clipped by 4 bases and J by 10 bases, with 14 bases between them. CDR1 is MGHDK and CDR2 is SYGVNS in the germline V gene. The CDR3 region has the DNA TGTGCCAGCAGTGTATCGAGGACTCGGGAGCAGTTCTTC. Its protein is CASSVSRTREQFF. Full variable domain (outside the CDR3, taken from reference TRBV25-1 and TRBJ2-1): EADIYQTPRYLVIGTGKKITLECSQTMGHDKMYWYQQDPGMELHLIHYSYGVNSTEKGDLSSESTVSRIRTEHFPLTLESARPSHTSQYLCASSVSRTREQFFGPGTRLTVL.

The chain employs TRBV5-4 and TRBJ1-5; tentatively, D is TRBD1 (6 bases). The CDR3 is 16 amino acids. V was cut by 0 bases and J by 2 bases, with 12 bases left in between. In germline, CDR1 is SGHNT, CDR2 YYREEE (reference sequence). The CDR3 reads CASSLVGGAGNQPQHF. The CDR3 DNA is TGTGCCAGCAGCTTGGTTGGGGGGGCCGGCAATCAGCCCCAGCATTTT.

J is TRBJ2-7 and V is TRBV5-4; no clear D gene. Germline CDR1 reads SGHNT; CDR2 reads YYREEE (reference sequence). The V end lost 8 bases, the J end lost 3 bases, and 15 bases lay between the germline ends. The CDR3 covers 13 residues. The CDR3 sequence is CASSPDFLYEQYF. The CDR3 DNA reads as TGTGCCAGTAGTCCAGACTTCCTCTACGAGCAGTACTTC.

This rearrangement joins TRBV6-4 to TRBJ1-5; TRBD1 might be the D (6 bases). The CDR3 length is 14 residues. CDR1 MRHNA and CDR2 SNTAGT come from the germline V gene. Between the trimmed V and J ends, which lost 10 bases and 5 bases, there was a span of 18 bases. For the CDR3, the DNA is TGTGCCACCCCCAGGGGAGGGGGAGATCAGCCCCAGCATTTT. It yields the protein CATPRGGGDQPQHF.

This clone was picked up a small number of times. The chain has TRBV29-1 and TRBJ2-1; 13 bases are a match to TRBD2. Germline CDR1 is SQVTM and CDR2 is ANQGSEA. The CDR3 consists of 15 residues. Unmatched junction bases numbered 8, after V lost 5 bases and J lost 7 bases. The CDR3 is CSVNFGTSGINEQFF. The CDR3 DNA reads TGCAGCGTTAACTTTGGGACTAGCGGGATAAATGAGCAGTTCTTC.

The CDR3 reads CASSKRPRGQEPEQYF. As DNA, the CDR3 is TGTGCCAGCAGCAAACGGCCCAGGGGGCAGGAGCCCGAGCAGTACTTC. This chain uses TRBV21-1 with TRBJ2-7; the table assigns TRBD1, which was not confirmed against the DNA. TRBV21-1 constitutes a pseudogene. The CDR3 is 16 amino acids.

The V call is TRBV28, the J call TRBJ2-5, with unresolved D. Germline V gene sequence: CDR1 MDHEN, CDR2 SYDVKM. The CDR3 runs 13 residues. V dropped 5 bases and J dropped 3 bases, with 10 bases sitting between them. CDR3 nucleotides: TGTGCCAGCAGTCGCCAGATAGAAGAGACCCAGTACTTC. Amino acid sequence: CASSRQIEETQYF. The whole variable domain, remainder taken from reference TRBV28 and TRBJ2-5, is DVKVTQSSRYLVKRTGEKVFLECVQDMDHENMFWYRQDPGLGLRLIYFSYDVKMKEKGDIPEGYSVSREKKERFSLILESASTNQTSMYLCASSRQIEETQYFGPGTRLLVL.

The rearrangement links TRBV2 to TRBJ2-1, with D unclear. The CDR3 runs to 12 residues. V lost 7 bases and J lost 7, with 11 bases in between. The germline V gene encodes CDR1 SNHLY and CDR2 FYNNEI. CDR3 loop: CASTTGPNEQFF. The CDR3 DNA reads TGTGCCAGCACCACGGGCCCGAATGAGCAGTTCTTC. Together with reference TRBV2 and TRBJ2-1, the CDR3 gives the full variable domain: EPEVTQTPSHQVTQMGQEVILRCVPISNHLYFYWYRQILGQKVEFLVSFYNNEISEKSEIFDDQFSVERPDGSNFTLKIRSTKLEDSAMYFCASTTGPNEQFFGPGTRLTVL.

This clone was observed once. CDR3 coding DNA: TGTGCCAGCAGTCAAACATTCATAAACACTGAAGCTTTCTTT. This sequence encodes CASSQTFINTEAFF. The chain couples TRBV6-1 to TRBJ1-1; D remains unclear. Between the trimmed V and J ends, which lost 5 bases and 2 bases, there was a span of 12 bases. The CDR3 is 14 amino acids. Germline values: CDR1 MNHNS, CDR2 SASEGT.

The V call is TRBV23-1, the J call TRBJ2-5; 10 bases match TRBD1. TRBV23-1 is given ORF status, its function remaining uncertain. The CDR3 covers 12 residues. J was trimmed by 3 bases and V by 9 bases; bases with no gene match: 1. As DNA, the CDR3 is TGCGCCAGAGGACAGGGGGAAGAGACCCAGTACTTC. Protein sequence: CARGQGEETQYF.

The chain employs TRBV29-1 and TRBJ1-2; possibly TRBD1 for D (5 bases). Germline-derived CDR1 and CDR2 are SQVTM and ANQGSEA. This CDR3 is built from 10 residues. V was cut by 7 bases and J by 8 bases, with 11 bases left in between. The CDR3 region is CSADIDGYTF. The CDR3 DNA reads TGCAGCGCGGACATAGACGGCTACACCTTC. Drawing the rest from reference TRBV29-1 and TRBJ1-2, the complete variable domain is SAVISQKPSRDICQRGTSLTIQCQVDSQVTMMFWYRQQPGQSLTLIATANQGSEATYESGFVIDKFPISRPNLTFSTLTVSNMSPEDSSIYLCSADIDGYTFGSGTRLTVV.

This clone has ten or more counts. The sample holds other DNA sequences that translate to the same CDR3. J is TRBJ1-2 and V is TRBV6-6, with TRBD1 matching 8 bases. The length of the CDR3 is 13 residues. The J segment lost 10 bases and the V segment lost 2 bases, leaving 6 bases of the junction unmatched. Per germline, CDR1 MNHNY and CDR2 SVGAGI (reference sequence). The CDR3 here is CASSYLTGDDYTF. CDR3 nucleotide sequence: TGTGCCAGCAGTTACCTGACAGGGGACGACTACACCTTC.

The chain is built from TRBV6-1 and TRBJ2-3; no definite D call. Trimming pared 8 bases from V and 5 bases from J, leaving 17 bases between. This CDR3 spans 14 amino acids. Germline V CDR1 and CDR2: MNHNS, SASEGT. The CDR3 protein is CASGSRIKQDTQYF. Written as DNA, the CDR3 is TGTGCCAGCGGGTCGAGGATCAAGCAAGATACGCAGTATTTT.

The CDR3 nucleotides are TGTGCCTGGAGTCGACGCGGACAGGGGACAGATACGCAGTATTTT. Translation gives CAWSRRGQGTDTQYF. This chain uses TRBV30 with TRBJ2-3; 9 bases align to TRBD1. The CDR3 has 15 amino acids. With V trimmed by 2 bases and J by 3 bases, 6 bases remained unmatched. Germline CDR1 is GTSNPN and CDR2 is SVGIG (reference sequence).

The V gene is TRBV7-9, the J gene TRBJ2-2, with D possibly TRBD1 on 6 matching bases. Germline CDR1 and CDR2: SEHNR and FQNEAQ (reference sequence). The CDR3 has 15 residues. Trimming removed 2 bases from V and 4 bases from J, with 11 bases in between. This CDR3 is CASSLTSRGTGELFF. For the CDR3, the DNA is TGTGCCAGCAGCTTAACCAGCAGGGGCACCGGGGAGCTGTTTTTT.

The chain is built from TRBV4-2 and TRBJ1-2, with a possible D match to TRBD1 (6 bases). Deletions cut 4 bases from V and 7 bases from J, with 16 bases between. The germline gives CDR1 LGHNA, CDR2 YNFKEQ. The CDR3 has 14 amino acids. The DNA for the CDR3 is TGTGCCAGCAGCCGGACGGACAGCCGGGGTGGCTACACCTTC. Its translation is CASSRTDSRGGYTF.

This chain uses TRBV9 with TRBJ2-2; 7 bases match TRBD2. The length of the CDR3 is 17 residues. Per the germline V gene, CDR1 is SGDLS and CDR2 is YYNGEE. Trimming cost V 0 bases and J 7 bases; bases outside gene matches: 12. The CDR3 nucleotides are TGTGCCAGCAGCGTAGTGGCCGGGACTACACACGGCGGGGAGCTGTTTTTT. It encodes CASSVVAGTTHGGELFF.

This chain uses TRBV5-4 with TRBJ2-1; D is unresolved. Looked up from germline, CDR1 is SGHNT and CDR2 is YYREEE (reference sequence). The germline V and J ends were trimmed by 2 bases and 3 bases, with 6 bases remaining between them. The CDR3 runs 13 residues. The CDR3 region has the DNA TGTGCCAGCAGCTTCCAGGACTACAATGAGCAGTTCTTC. The encoded protein is CASSFQDYNEQFF.